This T cell receptor beta chain originates from a study of T cells in Graves' hyperthyroidism and ophthalmopathy. Across the whole study: Staff took peripheral blood when the initial diagnosis was made, before any treatment began.

V shed 8 bases and J shed 1 base, with 11 bases lying between them. CDR3 length: 13 amino acids. Germline CDR1 and CDR2: SGHAT and FQNNGV. Using RNA transcripts as the source, TCR beta CDR3 regions were amplified. First-round RT-PCR targeting the TCR CDR3 was performed with the HTBI primer set. Using its own MiXCR run on the multiplex PCR reads, TCRdb lists one record per CDR3 protein. This sample has 200,000 to 250,000 distinct CDR3 sequences, with roughly 15% found just once. This clonotype was recorded many times. The TCR originated in a woman younger than 30 with Graves' ophthalmopathy. The source material was blood. The chain uses TRBV11-2 and TRBJ1-1, with TRBD1 as a possible D gene (5 bases). CDR3 in DNA: TGTGCCAGCCACCTCAGGGCGAACACTGAAGCTTTCTTT. As protein: CASHLRANTEAFF.